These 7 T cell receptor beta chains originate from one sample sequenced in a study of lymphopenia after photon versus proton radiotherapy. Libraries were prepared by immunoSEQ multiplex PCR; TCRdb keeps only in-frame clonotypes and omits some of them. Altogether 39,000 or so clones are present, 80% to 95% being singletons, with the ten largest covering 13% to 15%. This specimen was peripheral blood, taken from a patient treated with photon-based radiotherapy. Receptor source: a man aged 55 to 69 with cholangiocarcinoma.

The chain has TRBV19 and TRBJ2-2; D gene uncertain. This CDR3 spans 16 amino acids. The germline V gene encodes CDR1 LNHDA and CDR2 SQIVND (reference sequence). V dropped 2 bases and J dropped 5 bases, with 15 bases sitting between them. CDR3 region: CASSIRSEPRTGELFF. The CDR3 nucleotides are TGTGCCAGTAGTATAAGGTCCGAACCCCGTACCGGGGAGCTGTTTTTT.

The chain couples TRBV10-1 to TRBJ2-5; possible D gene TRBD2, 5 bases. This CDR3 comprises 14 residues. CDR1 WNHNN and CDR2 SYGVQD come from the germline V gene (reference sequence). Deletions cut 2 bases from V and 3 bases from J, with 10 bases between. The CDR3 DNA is TGCGCCAGCAGTGAGAATACCGGGGAAGAGACCCAGTACTTC. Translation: CASSENTGEETQYF.

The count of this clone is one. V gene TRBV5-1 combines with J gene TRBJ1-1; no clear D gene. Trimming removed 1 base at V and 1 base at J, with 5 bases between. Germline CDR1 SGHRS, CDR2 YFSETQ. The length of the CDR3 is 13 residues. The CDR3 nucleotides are TGCGCCAGCAGCTTGTGGGGGAACACTGAAGCTTTCTTT. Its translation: CASSLWGNTEAFF.

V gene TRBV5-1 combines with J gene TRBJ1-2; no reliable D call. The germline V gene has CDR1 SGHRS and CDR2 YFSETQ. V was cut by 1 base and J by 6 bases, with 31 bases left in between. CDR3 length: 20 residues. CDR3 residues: CASSLNALGRTVRVRDGYTF. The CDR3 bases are TGCGCCAGCAGCTTGAATGCTCTTGGCCGGACGGTAAGGGTGAGAGATGGCTACACCTTC. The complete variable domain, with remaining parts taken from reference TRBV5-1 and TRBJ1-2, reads KAGVTQTPRYLIKTRGQQVTLSCSPISGHRSVSWYQQTPGQGLQFLFEYFSETQRNKGNFPGRFSGRQFSNSRSEMNVSTLELGDSALYLCASSLNALGRTVRVRDGYTFGSGTRLTVV.

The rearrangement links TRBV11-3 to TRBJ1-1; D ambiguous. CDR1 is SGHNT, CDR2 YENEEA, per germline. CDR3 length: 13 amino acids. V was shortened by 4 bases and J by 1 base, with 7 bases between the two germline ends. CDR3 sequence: CASSSDGNTEAFF. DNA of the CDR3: TGTGCCAGCAGCTCTGATGGGAACACTGAAGCTTTCTTT. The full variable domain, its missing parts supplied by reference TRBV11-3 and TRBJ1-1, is EAGVVQSPRYKIIEKKQPVAFWCNPISGHNTLYWYLQNLGQGPELLIRYENEEAVDDSQLPKDRFSAERLKGVDSTLKIQPAELGDSAVYLCASSSDGNTEAFFGQGTRLTVV.

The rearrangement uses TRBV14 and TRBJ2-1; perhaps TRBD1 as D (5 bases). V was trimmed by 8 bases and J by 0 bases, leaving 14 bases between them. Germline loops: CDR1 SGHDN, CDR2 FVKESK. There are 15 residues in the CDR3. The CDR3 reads CASHKGRSSYNEQFF. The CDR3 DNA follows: TGTGCCAGCCACAAGGGGCGAAGCTCCTACAATGAGCAGTTCTTC.

The CDR3 spells CASSLVPGASYEQYF. CDR3 bases: TGTGCCAGCAGCTTAGTTCCCGGGGCGTCCTACGAGCAGTACTTC. V usage is TRBV7-2 and J usage is TRBJ2-7, with D possibly called TRBD1 or TRBD2 (5 bases each). Trimming took 1 base from V and 1 from J, leaving 11 bases between them. This CDR3 contains 15 residues. Germline values: CDR1 SGHTA, CDR2 FQGNSA.